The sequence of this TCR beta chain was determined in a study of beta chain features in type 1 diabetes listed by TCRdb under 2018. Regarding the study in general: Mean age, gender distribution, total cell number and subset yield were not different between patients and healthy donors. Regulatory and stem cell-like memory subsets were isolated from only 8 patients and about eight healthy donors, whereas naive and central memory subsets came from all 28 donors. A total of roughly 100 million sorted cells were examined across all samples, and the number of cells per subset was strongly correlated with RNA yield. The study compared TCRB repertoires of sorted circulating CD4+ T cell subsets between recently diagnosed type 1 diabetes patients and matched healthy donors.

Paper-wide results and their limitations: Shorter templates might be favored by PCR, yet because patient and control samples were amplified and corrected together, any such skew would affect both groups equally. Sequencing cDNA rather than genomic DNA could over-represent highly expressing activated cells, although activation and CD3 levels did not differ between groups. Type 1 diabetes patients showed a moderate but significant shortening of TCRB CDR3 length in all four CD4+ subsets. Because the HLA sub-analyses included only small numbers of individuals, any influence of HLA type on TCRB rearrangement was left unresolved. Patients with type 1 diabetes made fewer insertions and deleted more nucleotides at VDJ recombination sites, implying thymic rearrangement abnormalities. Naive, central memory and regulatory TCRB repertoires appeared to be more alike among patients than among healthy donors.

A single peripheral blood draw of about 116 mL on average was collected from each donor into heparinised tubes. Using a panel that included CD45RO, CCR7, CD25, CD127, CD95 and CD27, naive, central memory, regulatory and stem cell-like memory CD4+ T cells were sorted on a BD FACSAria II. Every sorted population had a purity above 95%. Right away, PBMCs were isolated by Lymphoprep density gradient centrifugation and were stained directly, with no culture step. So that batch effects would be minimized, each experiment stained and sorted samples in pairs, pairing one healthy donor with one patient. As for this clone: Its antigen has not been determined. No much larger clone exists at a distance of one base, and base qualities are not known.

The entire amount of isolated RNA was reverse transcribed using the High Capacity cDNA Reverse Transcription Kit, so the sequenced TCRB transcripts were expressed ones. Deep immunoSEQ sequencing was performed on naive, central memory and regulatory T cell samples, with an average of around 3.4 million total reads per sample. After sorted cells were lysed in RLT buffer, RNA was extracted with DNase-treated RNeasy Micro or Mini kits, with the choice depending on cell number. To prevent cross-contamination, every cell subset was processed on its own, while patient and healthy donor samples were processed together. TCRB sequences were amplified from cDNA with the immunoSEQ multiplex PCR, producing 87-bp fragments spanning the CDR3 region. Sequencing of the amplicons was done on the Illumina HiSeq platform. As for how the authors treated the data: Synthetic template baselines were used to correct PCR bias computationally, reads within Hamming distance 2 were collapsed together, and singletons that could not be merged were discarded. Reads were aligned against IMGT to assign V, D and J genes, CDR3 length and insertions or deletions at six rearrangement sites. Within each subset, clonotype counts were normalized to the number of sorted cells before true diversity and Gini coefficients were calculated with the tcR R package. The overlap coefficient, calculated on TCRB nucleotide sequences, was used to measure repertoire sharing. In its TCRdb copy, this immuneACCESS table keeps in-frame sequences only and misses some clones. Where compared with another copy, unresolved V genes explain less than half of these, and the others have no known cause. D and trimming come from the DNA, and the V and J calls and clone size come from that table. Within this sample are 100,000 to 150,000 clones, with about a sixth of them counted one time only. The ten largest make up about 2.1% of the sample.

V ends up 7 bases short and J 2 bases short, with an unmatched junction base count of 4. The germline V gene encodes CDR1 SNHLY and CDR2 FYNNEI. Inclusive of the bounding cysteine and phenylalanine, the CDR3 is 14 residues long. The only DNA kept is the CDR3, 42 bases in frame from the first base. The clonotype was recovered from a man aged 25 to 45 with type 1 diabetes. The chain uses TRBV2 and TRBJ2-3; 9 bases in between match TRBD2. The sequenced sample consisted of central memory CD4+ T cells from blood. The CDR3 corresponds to CASNLAGSTDTQYF. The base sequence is TGTGCCAGCAATCTAGCGGGGTCCACAGATACGCAGTATTTT.